The next 20 T cell receptor beta chains were all read from a single sample in a study of blood T cell repertoires in COVID-19. Libraries were prepared by immunoSEQ multiplex PCR; TCRdb keeps only in-frame clonotypes and omits some of them. This sample has more than 300,000 clones, with more than 75% found just once. Sample: PBMCs or T cells enriched from blood (not recorded which). Receptors were obtained from a woman under 30 who had recovered from COVID-19.

The CDR3 here is CASSKVDRGRQGGNTGELFF. CDR3 sequence (DNA): TGTGCCAGCAGCAAAGTGGATAGGGGAAGGCAGGGAGGTAACACCGGGGAGCTGTTTTTT. The chain couples TRBV21-1 to TRBJ2-2; no check of the table's D call, TRBD2, against the DNA was made. TRBV21-1 counts as a pseudogene. CDR3 length: 20 residues.

The rearrangement joins TRBV6-6 to TRBJ1-1; D gene ambiguous. The V end lost 6 bases, the J end lost 1 base, and 9 bases lay between the germline ends. The CDR3 consists of 13 residues. CDR1 and CDR2 from the germline V gene are MNHNY and SVGAGI (reference sequence). The CDR3 DNA reads as TGTGCCAGCAGACCCGGAGAGAACACTGAAGCTTTCTTT. Residues: CASRPGENTEAFF.

V gene TRBV7-8 combines with J gene TRBJ1-1; possible D gene TRBD1, 5 bases. Germline lookup yields CDR1 SGHVS and CDR2 FQNEAQ. The germline V and J ends were trimmed by 3 bases and 1 base, with 9 bases remaining between them. This CDR3 is 14 amino acids long. CDR3 loop: CASSFREENTEAFF. CDR3 DNA sequence: TGTGCCAGCAGCTTCAGGGAGGAGAACACTGAAGCTTTCTTT.

V gene TRBV19 combines with J gene TRBJ1-5; 7 bases are a match to TRBD1. The V segment lost 9 bases and the J segment 3 bases; nucleotides outside the gene matches: 5. The CDR3 spans 13 residues. Germline V gene lookup returns CDR1 LNHDA and CDR2 SQIVND (reference sequence). CDR3 sequence reads: CASVDRLNQPQHF. The CDR3 DNA reads TGTGCCAGCGTGGACAGGCTCAATCAGCCCCAGCATTTT.

This rearrangement joins TRBV12-3 or TRBV12-4 to TRBJ1-1; D gene uncertain. This CDR3 region has 12 residues. Trimming took 8 bases from V and 4 from J, leaving 11 bases between them. CDR3 sequence (DNA): TGTGCCAGCGGGCCCCGGGGCACTGAAGCTTTCTTT. Its protein is CASGPRGTEAFF.

The V call is TRBV5-1, the J call TRBJ1-1; maybe TRBD1 (6 bases). The CDR3 sequence is 15 residues long. The V gene's germline CDR1 is SGHRS and CDR2 YFSETQ. V dropped 0 bases and J dropped 7 bases, with 16 bases sitting between them. The DNA of the CDR3 is TGCGCCAGCAGCTTGGGGTACGAGGGGGTAGGTGAAGCTTTCTTT. It encodes CASSLGYEGVGEAFF. The entire variable domain, with the rest obtained from reference TRBV5-1 and TRBJ1-1, is as follows: KAGVTQTPRYLIKTRGQQVTLSCSPISGHRSVSWYQQTPGQGLQFLFEYFSETQRNKGNFPGRFSGRQFSNSRSEMNVSTLELGDSALYLCASSLGYEGVGEAFFGQGTRLTVV.

The chain uses TRBV5-4 and TRBJ1-4; maybe TRBD1 (6 bases). This CDR3 is built from 15 residues. Trimming cost V 3 bases and J 3 bases, with 12 bases left between them. Germline values: CDR1 SGHNT, CDR2 YYREEE (reference sequence). CDR3 loop: CASSSKGGPNEKLFF. The CDR3 region has the DNA TGTGCCAGCAGCTCAAAAGGGGGACCTAATGAAAAACTGTTTTTT.

Notes on this clone: This sample also contains other DNA sequences that code for the same CDR3. The chain couples TRBV18 to TRBJ1-1; TRBD1 agrees at 8 bases. The germline V gene has CDR1 KGHSH and CDR2 LQKENI. The CDR3 runs 13 residues. The J segment lost 5 bases and the V segment lost 5 bases, leaving 4 bases of the junction unmatched. CDR3 amino acids: CASSAQGETEAFF. CDR3 DNA: TGTGCCAGCTCAGCACAGGGGGAGACTGAAGCTTTCTTT.

This chain uses TRBV3-1 (or the pseudogene TRBV3-2) with TRBJ1-6, with unresolved D. Trimming pared 1 base from V and 4 bases from J, leaving 17 bases between. This CDR3 is built from 18 residues. Germline V gene data show CDR1 as LGHDT and CDR2 as YNNKEL (reference sequence). DNA of the CDR3: TGTGCCAGCAGCCAAGGGAGTGGGCCCGGGATGTATAATTCACCCCTCCACTTT. Translated, it gives CASSQGSGPGMYNSPLHF.

This chain links TRBV30 with TRBJ1-1; 8 nucleotides line up with TRBD1. V was clipped by 5 bases and J by 5 bases; unmatched bases: 1. CDR1 is GTSNPN and CDR2 is SVGIG in the germline V gene (reference sequence). This CDR3 region has 11 residues. CDR3 sequence: CAWGDRTEAFF. Here the CDR3 DNA reads TGTGCCTGGGGGGACAGGACTGAAGCTTTCTTT.

This rearrangement joins TRBV5-1 to TRBJ2-3, with D perhaps matching TRBD2 (5 bases). The CDR3 contains 12 residues. The V end was cut by 4 bases, the J end by 4 bases, with 7 bases between. Germline values: CDR1 SGHRS, CDR2 YFSETQ. The chain's CDR3 is CASSEDSDTQYF. The CDR3 nucleotides read TGCGCCAGCAGCGAGGACTCAGATACGCAGTATTTT.

V gene TRBV11-2 combines with J gene TRBJ1-1; D not resolved. CDR3 length: 14 amino acids. The germline V and J ends were trimmed by 0 bases and 5 bases, with 10 bases remaining between them. Germline CDR1 reads SGHAT; CDR2 reads FQNNGV. CDR3: CASSLDPAGTEAFF. CDR3 in DNA: TGTGCCAGCAGCTTAGACCCCGCGGGGACTGAAGCTTTCTTT.

The CDR3 DNA sequence: TGTGCCAGCAGTTTCCGAGTACCCGCTACCTTC. The encoded protein is CASSFRVPATF. The chain combines TRBV28 with TRBJ1-2; no definite D call. Trimming cost V 3 bases and J 14 bases, with 13 bases left between them. Germline V CDR1 and CDR2: MDHEN, SYDVKM. The length of the CDR3 is 11 residues.

The chain carries TRBV10-2 and TRBJ2-3; possible D gene TRBD2, 7 bases. Per the germline V gene, CDR1 is WSHSY and CDR2 is SAAADI. Deletions cut 2 bases from V and 5 bases from J, with 17 bases between. There are 16 residues in the CDR3. The DNA of the CDR3 is TGCGCCAGCAGTGAGGGGGGGGCGGGGGAGAGAGATACGCAGTATTTT. It yields the protein CASSEGGAGERDTQYF.

The rearrangement uses TRBV6-4 and TRBJ2-3, with D tentatively TRBD2 (5 bases). Looked up from germline, CDR1 is MRHNA and CDR2 is SNTAGT. With 1 base removed from V and 3 bases from J, the gap between germline ends came to 11 bases. This CDR3 contains 15 residues. CDR3 sequence reads: CASSDLGRGTDTQYF. Here the CDR3 DNA reads TGTGCCAGCAGTGACTTAGGGCGAGGGACAGATACGCAGTATTTT.

This chain links TRBV2 with TRBJ1-5; D is perhaps TRBD1 (5 bases). Germline V gives CDR1 SNHLY, CDR2 FYNNEI. V gave up 6 bases and J gave up 6 bases, with 12 bases separating them. The CDR3 has 13 amino acids. The CDR3 protein is CASRPRGVQPQHF. CDR3 coding DNA: TGTGCCAGCAGACCCCGGGGGGTTCAGCCCCAGCATTTT.

V and J are TRBV9 and TRBJ2-7; perhaps TRBD1 as D (6 bases). The CDR3 totals 14 residues. CDR1 SGDLS and CDR2 YYNGEE come from the germline V gene. V lost 1 base to trimming and J lost 3 bases, with 11 bases between them. CDR3 loop: CASSVLGGSYEQYF. The CDR3, as DNA: TGTGCCAGCAGCGTACTTGGGGGCAGCTACGAGCAGTACTTC.

The V gene is TRBV7-3, the J gene TRBJ2-1, with 8 positions matching TRBD2. This CDR3 is 13 amino acids long. With V trimmed by 2 bases and J by 10 bases, 4 bases remained unmatched. Germline values: CDR1 SGHTA, CDR2 FQGTGA. CDR3 amino acids: CASSLFGLAEQFF. In DNA form, the CDR3 reads TGTGCCAGCAGCTTATTCGGACTAGCCGAGCAGTTCTTC.

This clone has just a few counts. The chain recombines TRBV4-1 with TRBJ1-1; a possible D gene is TRBD1 (6 bases). CDR3 length: 17 amino acids. V lost 2 bases and J 3 bases, leaving 19 bases between the germline ends. CDR1 is MGHRA, CDR2 YSYEKL, per germline. The CDR3 bases are TGCGCCAGCAGCCAAAGGGACATCCAGTTGTCATACACTGAAGCTTTCTTT. Encoded protein: CASSQRDIQLSYTEAFF.

The chain is built from TRBV11-2 and TRBJ1-2; the match to TRBD1 covers 11 bases. CDR1 is SGHAT and CDR2 is FQNNGV in the germline V gene. J gave up 1 base and V 1 base, and 8 bases lay outside the gene matches. CDR3 size: 18 residues. The CDR3: CASSLGLDRGPYNYGYTF. In DNA form, the CDR3 reads TGTGCCAGCAGCTTAGGTCTGGACAGGGGGCCTTATAACTATGGCTACACCTTC. Combining the CDR3 with reference TRBV11-2 and TRBJ1-2 gives the whole variable domain EAGVAQSPRYKIIEKRQSVAFWCNPISGHATLYWYQQILGQGPKLLIQFQNNGVVDDSQLPKDRFSAERLKGVDSTLKIQPAKLEDSAVYLCASSLGLDRGPYNYGYTFGSGTRLTVV.